This T cell receptor (beta chain) appears in the sequencing data of a study of T cells after yellow fever vaccination. Concerning this clonotype: Its specificity is unknown.

Production of TCR cDNA was by 5'RACE template switching, which also added a universal primer site and UMIs. Each CDR3 protein is one row after TCRdb ran MiXCR on the 5' RACE reads. The repertoire has some 320,000 distinct CDR3 sequences, roughly 8.7% of them found once; the top ten carry roughly 17%. General study points: Primary-vaccination clones mostly resurfaced post-booster (approximately 96% CD4, roughly 90% CD8).

CDR3 size: 19 residues. Germline V gene lookup returns CDR1 LGHNA and CDR2 YSLEER. Trimming removed 1 base at V and 4 bases at J, with 25 bases between. This sequence joins TRBV4-3 and TRBJ1-1; no definite D call. This receptor was taken from a man aged 18 to 30 who received the YFV17D yellow fever vaccine. The sample in question was PBMCs, obtained on the day of the first yellow fever vaccination. CDR3 in amino acids: CASSQVVTPVAGRGTEAFF. DNA for the CDR3: TGCGCCAGCAGCCAAGTTGTCACCCCCGTGGCGGGCAGAGGCACTGAAGCTTTCTTT.